Listed below are T cell receptor beta chains from one sample, sequenced in a study of blood T cell repertoires in COVID-19. Sequenced by immunoSEQ multiplex PCR; TCRdb stores in-frame clones only, minus some. The sample carries tens of thousands of clones, roughly three quarters recorded once. Sequenced: peripheral blood. The receptors derive from a man aged 65 to 79 with acute or convalescent COVID-19. Both conserved end residues are part of each CDR3. D genes are given only for firm matches. The size field is filled for only some rows; it gives once, few, many or a size class.

V	size	J	D	DNA	CDR3
TRBV7-6	-	TRBJ1-3	-	TGTGCCAGCAGCTTATTCGGTCGCGGATCGGGAAACACCATATATTTT	CASSLFGRGSGNTIYF
TRBV7-8	medium-sized	TRBJ1-1	-	TGTGCCAGCAGCCGAGCGTCGGGGAACACTGAAGCTTTCTTT	CASSRASGNTEAFF
TRBV27	few	TRBJ2-1	TRBD2	TGTGCCAGCAGCCCTGGTTCTAGCGGTAACAATGAGCAGTTCTTC	CASSPGSSGNNEQFF
TRBV27	-	TRBJ1-3	-	TGTGCCAGCAGTTTAATTCCCGTCTCTGGAAACACCATATATTTT	CASSLIPVSGNTIYF
TRBV6-5	few	TRBJ2-6	-	TGTGCCAGCAGTCTAGATGTCTCTGGGGCCAACGTCCTGACTTTC	CASSLDVSGANVLTF
TRBV4-3	-	TRBJ1-1	-	TGCGCCAGCAGCCGTAATCCGGGAGGGAACACTGAAGCTTTCTTT	CASSRNPGGNTEAFF
TRBV7-3	once	TRBJ2-3	TRBD1	TGTGCCAGCAGCTCCATTCAGGGGGCACGTGGAGATACGCAGTATTTT	CASSSIQGARGDTQYF
TRBV7-9	medium-sized	TRBJ1-3	-	TGTGCCAGCAGCTTAGATTCGGGGAGCTCTGGAAACACCATATATTTT	CASSLDSGSSGNTIYF
TRBV9	-	TRBJ1-2	TRBD1	TGTGCCAGCAGCGTAGCACAGGGGGCGGCGTTTACCTATGGCTACACCTTC	CASSVAQGAAFTYGYTF
TRBV25-1	-	TRBJ2-1	-	TGTGCCAGCACCCCTTTGACAGGAAGCTCCTACAATGAGCAGTTCTTC	CASTPLTGSSYNEQFF
TRBV19	few	TRBJ1-3	-	TGTGCCAGTACCCCCCCTGGGAGCTCTGGAAACACCATATATTTT	CASTPPGSSGNTIYF
TRBV4-2	-	TRBJ2-5	TRBD1	TGTGCCAGCAGCCTAACCGGGACAGGGAGCGAGACCCAGTACTTC	CASSLTGTGSETQYF
TRBV7-9	-	TRBJ1-3	TRBD1	TGTGCCAGCAGCTTGGCCGGGACAGTCACACCTGGAAACACCATATATTTT	CASSLAGTVTPGNTIYF
TRBV10-2	-	TRBJ2-4	-	TGCGCCAGCAGTGATTCAGGGCGGAGAAACATTCAGTACTTC	CASSDSGRRNIQYF
TRBV19	-	TRBJ1-2	TRBD1	TGTGCCAGTAAAAAAAATCCACAGGGGGCGTCTGGCTACACCTTC	CASKKNPQGASGYTF
TRBV11-2	-	TRBJ2-1	TRBD2	TGTGCCAGCAGCTATCAGACCCTAGCGGGGGGATTTGATGAGCAGTTCTTC	CASSYQTLAGGFDEQFF
TRBV19	-	TRBJ1-5	-	TGTGCCAGTAATGCAGTTTATAGCAATCAGCCCCAGCATTTT	CASNAVYSNQPQHF
TRBV23-1	-	TRBJ1-1	-	TGCGCCAGCAAACGTTTTAGAAAACCTCAAACACAGGGCAGGACTGAAGCTTTCTTT	CASKRFRKPQTQGRTEAFF
TRBV15	-	TRBJ1-1	-	TGTGCCACCAGCAGAGGCAGGAACACTGAAGCTTTCTTT	CATSRGRNTEAFF
TRBV11-1	-	TRBJ1-6	-	TGTGCCAGCAGCGCTCTCCCGGGTGTCAATTCACCCCTCCACTTT	CASSALPGVNSPLHF
TRBV4-2	-	TRBJ2-7	TRBD1	TGTGCCAGCAGTAGACACCGGGACAGAGCCTACGAGCAGTACTTC	CASSRHRDRAYEQYF
TRBV28	-	TRBJ1-2	-	TGTGCCAGCAGGGGGCTGGAGCGAGTGGTCTATGGCTACACCTTC	CASRGLERVVYGYTF
TRBV29-1	-	TRBJ1-1	TRBD1	TGCAGCGCCTCGGGACAGTTGGGGGCTTTCTTT	CSASGQLGAFF
TRBV7-9	few	TRBJ2-5	TRBD1	TGTGCCAGCAGCTTCATGACAGGGAAGGGGCAAGAGACCCAGTACTTC	CASSFMTGKGQETQYF
TRBV7-9	once	TRBJ2-7	TRBD1	TGTGCCAGCGGACAGGGGGACCCCTACGAGCAGTACTTC	CASGQGDPYEQYF
TRBV7-2	once	TRBJ2-5	TRBD2	TGTGCCAGCAGCCCCCGGACTAGCGGGGGGTATGAGACCCAGTACTTC	CASSPRTSGGYETQYF
TRBV29-1	-	TRBJ1-2	-	TGCAGCGTCGAGACACCTAACTATGGCTACACCTTC	CSVETPNYGYTF
TRBV5-5	-	TRBJ1-2	-	TGTGCCAGCAGCTTGGATCCAGGGTTTTATTATGGCTACACCTTC	CASSLDPGFYYGYTF
TRBV4-2	once	TRBJ1-6	-	TGTGCCAGCAGCCAAGTAAGAGGTACTAATTCACCCCTCCACTTT	CASSQVRGTNSPLHF
TRBV6-5	-	TRBJ1-2	-	TGTGCCAGCAGACCAGGGGCAGGAAGCTATGGCTACACCTTC	CASRPGAGSYGYTF
TRBV3-1/TRBV3-2	-	TRBJ2-5	-	TGTGCCAGCAGCCAACAGGGGGGCAGGGCCGGTGAGACCCAGTACTTC	CASSQQGGRAGETQYF
TRBV7-3	-	TRBJ1-1	TRBD1	TGTGCCAGCAGCACCGAGACAGGGAATGAAGCTTTCTTT	CASSTETGNEAFF
TRBV19	-	TRBJ2-1	-	TGTGCCAGTAGTCTCCGGACAGACAATGAGCAGTTCTTC	CASSLRTDNEQFF
TRBV20-1	-	TRBJ1-1	-	TGCAGTGCTAGAGTACGAGGGGCTTTCTTT	CSARVRGAFF
TRBV6-5	few	TRBJ2-2	TRBD1	TGTGCCAGCAGTTACAAGACAGGGGGCTACACCGGGGAGCTGTTTTTT	CASSYKTGGYTGELFF
TRBV6-1	-	TRBJ1-2	TRBD1	TGTGCCAGCAGTGAAGGGACAGGGTTTGGCTACACCTTC	CASSEGTGFGYTF
TRBV6-6	-	TRBJ1-2	TRBD1	TGTGCCAGCTCCAGGGGGGACAACTATGGCTACACCTTC	CASSRGDNYGYTF
TRBV28	-	TRBJ1-3	-	TGTGCCAGCATTGGATTAGCCTCCTCTGGAAACACCATATATTTT	CASIGLASSGNTIYF
TRBV4-1	-	TRBJ1-2	-	TGCGCCAGCAGCCAAGGGGTCAGGACTTATTATGGCTACACCTTC	CASSQGVRTYYGYTF
TRBV2	-	TRBJ1-4	TRBD1	TGTGCCAGCAGACCGGGACAGGGTTGGGCTAATGAAAAACTGTTTTTT	CASRPGQGWANEKLFF
TRBV7-2	-	TRBJ2-1	TRBD2	TGTGCCAGCAGCTCCGGGGGGGGATTATCAAATGAGCAGTTCTTC	CASSSGGGLSNEQFF
TRBV7-2	once	TRBJ1-1	TRBD1	TGTGCCAGCAGCAGGGGGCATGGGAACACTGAAGCTTTCTTT	CASSRGHGNTEAFF
TRBV28	few	TRBJ1-2	-	TGTGCCAGCAGTTCTACCCTCTTACGGTATGGCTACACCTTC	CASSSTLLRYGYTF
TRBV7-9	-	TRBJ1-4	TRBD1	TGTGCCAGCAGGGCGGGGACAGGGAGTGAAAAACTGTTTTTT	CASRAGTGSEKLFF
TRBV9	-	TRBJ1-6	TRBD1	TGTGCCAGCAGCGCAGACAGGGGGCTGTCACCCCTCCACTTT	CASSADRGLSPLHF
TRBV7-9	few	TRBJ1-2	-	TGTGCCAGCAGCTTAGGAGGGTTTGGCTACACCTTC	CASSLGGFGYTF
TRBV19	-	TRBJ1-1	TRBD1	TGTGCCAGTAGTGTAAGGGGGCGGAACACTGAAGCTTTCTTT	CASSVRGRNTEAFF
TRBV3-1/TRBV3-2	-	TRBJ2-1	-	TGTGCCAGCAGCCACAACAGGGTCTACAATGAGCAGTTCTTC	CASSHNRVYNEQFF
TRBV5-5	-	TRBJ2-7	-	TGTGCCAGCAGCTTGGTCGGGAGTGAGGCCCACGAGCAGTACTTC	CASSLVGSEAHEQYF
TRBV27	-	TRBJ2-2	TRBD1	TGTGCCAGCAGTTTATTCGGGACAGTGAGCACCGGGGAGCTGTTTTTT	CASSLFGTVSTGELFF
TRBV4-3	-	TRBJ1-1	-	TGCGCCAGCAGCCTCTATTATTCATGGTCCACTGAAGCTTTCTTT	CASSLYYSWSTEAFF
TRBV5-8	-	TRBJ2-7	TRBD1	TGTGCCAGCAGCTTGCCTCGACAGGGGATGAGACTAGACTCCTACGAGCAGTACTTC	CASSLPRQGMRLDSYEQYF
TRBV3-1/TRBV3-2	medium-sized	TRBJ2-2	-	TGTGCCAGCAGCCGACAGACAGGTCCCAACACCGGGGAGCTGTTTTTT	CASSRQTGPNTGELFF
TRBV11-1	-	TRBJ2-1	-	TGTGCCAGCAGCTTAGGATGGGGGGTGGTCAATGAGCAGTTCTTC	CASSLGWGVVNEQFF
TRBV18	-	TRBJ2-2	TRBD1	TGTGCCAGCTCACCTCTAAGACAGGGGGCGAACACCGGGGAGCTGTTTTTT	CASSPLRQGANTGELFF